The rows below give T cell receptor beta chains drawn from one sample of a study of CXCR3-negative and CXCR3-positive naive CD8 T cells. TCRdb re-called the 5' RACE reads and gives one entry per CDR3 protein, without DNA. The table for this sample gives some 120,000 distinct CDR3 sequences. Sequencing was done on a sample of naive CXCR3+ CD8+ T cells from blood. Receptors originate from a human donor in good health. Some clones in this sample may be carry-over from other donors' samples. CDR3s include the opening cysteine and the closing phenylalanine or tryptophan.

CASSFGEDEQFF	TRBJ2-1	TRBV12-3/TRBV12-4
CASSRPGTLFEQYF	TRBJ2-7	TRBV7-9
CSARDGVTAGVYETQYF	TRBJ2-5	TRBV20-1
CASSLDVAGPSWGEQFF	TRBJ2-1	TRBV5-1
CSVDQRGASSDEQFF	TRBJ2-1	TRBV29-1
CASSLSAGDDEQYF	TRBJ2-7	TRBV7-7
CASSEAKHYGYTF	TRBJ1-2	TRBV2
CASSIHIDLNNEQFF	TRBJ2-1	TRBV19
CSVEDEGGYEQYF	TRBJ2-7	TRBV29-1
CSVVFGSRETQYF	TRBJ2-5	TRBV29-1
CASRAASGDTYEQYF	TRBJ2-7	TRBV19
CAGSPWTGLHPDTQYF	TRBJ2-3	TRBV28
CASSLQGPPQPQHF	TRBJ1-5	TRBV7-9
CAWYRGLEGYTF	TRBJ1-2	TRBV30
CASSLPLRSAGGTDTQYF	TRBJ2-3	TRBV11-2
CASSVATSGESYGYTF	TRBJ1-2	TRBV9
CASSPLPGSHTEAFF	TRBJ1-1	TRBV11-2
CASSSWTGSNEQFF	TRBJ2-1	TRBV5-1
CSATGGGSYEQYF	TRBJ2-7	TRBV29-1
CSVEGTSGGASTDTQYF	TRBJ2-3	TRBV29-1
CASSFLVSSDSYNEQFF	TRBJ2-1	TRBV5-1
CASALRGWADTQYF	TRBJ2-3	TRBV27
CASSLPQIGKTFF	TRBJ1-1	TRBV18
CSVEDGGGNEQFF	TRBJ2-1	TRBV29-1
CASSLASDDEKLFF	TRBJ1-4	TRBV7-9
CASSPGPFAQETQYF	TRBJ2-5	TRBV7-7
CASSYSPAGGAELGETQYF	TRBJ2-5	TRBV6-6
CAWSEGKLENYGYTF	TRBJ1-2	TRBV30
CASSQDGTSGERSYNEQFF	TRBJ2-1	TRBV4-3
CASRGQGIYEQYF	TRBJ2-7	TRBV7-9
CASSQEVESSYNSPLHF	TRBJ1-6	TRBV4-3
CASSLLKREGDEQYF	TRBJ2-7	TRBV7-9
CASSPGQGDVLEYF	TRBJ2-7	TRBV18
CASSNRDGHEQYF	TRBJ2-7	TRBV21-1
CASSARLDSYNEQFF	TRBJ2-1	TRBV7-9
CASRAGTSGTQYF	TRBJ2-5	TRBV12-3/TRBV12-4
CASSSAGEGYNEQFF	TRBJ2-1	TRBV7-9
CASSPPGDQVNTEAFF	TRBJ1-1	TRBV18
CSGLPQNNEQFF	TRBJ2-1	TRBV29-1
CASSLWVRSGQNEQFF	TRBJ2-1	TRBV5-1
CASSSFVSYEQYF	TRBJ2-7	TRBV7-2
CASSLYWGPYNEQFF	TRBJ2-1	TRBV5-5
CSARDLSGGINTQYF	TRBJ2-3	TRBV20-1
CASRSQVSAFF	TRBJ1-1	TRBV25-1
CASSLFRVRDSAGNTIYF	TRBJ1-3	TRBV28
CASSSRGGYEQYF	TRBJ2-7	TRBV7-8
CASSLIAGDYGYTF	TRBJ1-2	TRBV27
CASRGLASDTQYF	TRBJ2-3	TRBV12-3/TRBV12-4
CSVVLGPNYEQYF	TRBJ2-7	TRBV29-1
CASSSSRGYEQYF	TRBJ2-7	TRBV27
CSGVGPAKNTEAFF	TRBJ1-1	TRBV29-1
CASSPGQGGPYEQYF	TRBJ2-7	TRBV5-1
CASSPFSGVDGELFF	TRBJ2-2	TRBV9
CASRTRGGYEQYF	TRBJ2-7	TRBV7-9
CASSYSRGTEAFF	TRBJ1-1	TRBV6-6